These 21 T cell receptor beta chains originate from one sample sequenced in a study of tumor-infiltrating lymphocytes in primary liver carcinoma (dated by TCRdb to the late 2010s). Without any cell sorting, total RNA and DNA were extracted together from around 18-30 mg of bulk tissue using the AllPrep DNA/RNA mini kit. Sequenced using an Illumina HiSeq 2500. TCRbeta-specific cDNA was reverse-transcribed from about 520 ng total RNA using a constant-region primer and ProtoScript II reverse transcriptase. Three nested multiplex PCR rounds, following a slightly modified ARM-PCR procedure, were used to build the TCRbeta libraries. Each of the first two PCR rounds ran for approximately 9 cycles and used multiplex TRBV1-TRBV30 forward primers together with a Cbeta reverse primer. The public sequencing data were trimmed at Q25 with fastp and processed into clonotypes with MiXCR by TCRdb, which kept only in-frame beta chains. Here each entry gathers all rows of one CDR3 protein and keeps the most common genes and DNA. The sample yields around 190,000 distinct CDR3 sequences; around four fifths were counted once. Of the sample, roughly 18% falls within the top ten clones.

Source material: tumor tissue from primary liver carcinoma. These receptors originate from a man between 35 and 55 years old with primary liver carcinoma and hepatitis B virus infection.

This chain links TRBV12-3 or TRBV12-4 with TRBJ2-7; D uncertain. This CDR3 comprises 12 residues. CDR3 nucleotide sequence: TGTTCCATCAGTTTGTCGACGGGCGAGCAGTACTTC. Encoded protein: CSISLSTGEQYF.

About this clonotype itself: The conserved closing phenylalanine or tryptophan is absent in this CDR3, likely reflecting a read error. This sequence joins TRBV6-5 and TRBJ2-5; D gene ambiguous. Deletions cut 7 bases from V and 6 bases from J, with 12 bases between. From germline, CDR1 is MNHEY and CDR2 SVGAGI. The CDR3 length is 12 residues. CDR3 in amino acids: CASTAEVKTQYY. The CDR3 DNA reads TGTGCCAGCACGGCCGAAGTGAAGACCCAGTACTAC.

The genes are TRBV5-6 and TRBJ2-7; D is perhaps TRBD2 (6 bases). Trimming stripped 1 base from V and 0 bases from J, with 26 bases between. CDR3 length: 20 residues. Germline V gives CDR1 SGHDT, CDR2 YYEEEE. CDR3 sequence: CASSLWASWGGARSSYEQYF. The CDR3, as DNA: TGTGCCAGCAGCTTGTGGGCTAGCTGGGGAGGAGCTAGATCCTCCTACGAGCAGTACTTC.

As concerns this clonotype: One end of the junction fails to match germline, which may point to a read error. This chain links TRBV6-1 with TRBJ2-3; D gene uncertain. The CDR3 is 12 amino acids. The V gene's germline CDR1 is MNHNS and CDR2 SASEGT. The DNA for the CDR3 is TGTACCAGCAAGTCCAACACAGATACGCAGTATTTT. It specifies CTSKSNTDTQYF.

This clonotype has only one observation. The junction shows a germline mismatch at one end, possibly a read error. The chain has TRBV6-5 and TRBJ2-3; tentative D call: TRBD2 (6 bases). Germline CDR1 is MNHEY and CDR2 is SVGAGI. The CDR3 spans 15 residues. CDR3: CASDPGLSGTDMQYF. The CDR3 DNA reads TGTGCCAGCGACCCAGGACTATCGGGAACAGATATGCAGTATTTT.

Regarding this clonotype: Compared with germline, one end of the junction differs, possibly owing to a read error. The rearrangement uses TRBV6-5 and TRBJ1-2, with TRBD1 matching over 9 bases. The CDR3 has 16 residues. The germline V gene encodes CDR1 MNHEY and CDR2 SVGAGI. The CDR3 DNA reads TGTGCCAGCAGTTACCCGGGGACAGGGTCCAACTATGGCTACGCCTTC. Translation gives CASSYPGTGSNYGYAF.

This clonotype was recorded only once. A junction boundary mismatches the germline segment, possibly from a read error. V gene TRBV5-6 combines with J gene TRBJ2-5; TRBD1 or TRBD2 may be the D gene (5 bases each). The CDR3 runs 13 residues. Germline V gene data show CDR1 as SGHDT and CDR2 as YYEEEE. The CDR3 loop is CASSPSTRETQFF. The DNA of the CDR3 is TGTGCCAGCAGCCCTAGCACCAGGGAGACCCAGTTTTTC.

On this clonotype: A read error may explain this, as a much larger clone is one base away. In this CDR3 the conserved last residue, phenylalanine or tryptophan, is missing, so a read error is likely. This chain links TRBV6-4 with TRBJ2-2; D is undetermined. CDR3 length equals 15 residues. The germline gives CDR1 MRHNA, CDR2 SNTAGT. V lost 0 bases and J 5 bases, leaving 10 bases between the germline ends. The CDR3: CASSDSGPETGELFL. DNA of the CDR3: TGTGCCAGCAGTGACTCAGGGCCCGAGACCGGGGAGCTGTTTTTG.

The chain links TRBV6-2 or TRBV6-3 to TRBJ1-5; D remains unclear. The tail of the sequence fits TRBJ2-3 better, so the J call may be wrong. The CDR3 sequence is 12 residues long. Germline assignment: CDR1 MNHEY and CDR2 SVGEGT. CDR3 loop: CASSLTDQPQYF. CDR3 nucleotides: TGTGCCAGCAGTCTTACCGATCAGCCCCAGTATTTT.

Comment on this clonotype: Germline and junction disagree at one end, which may indicate a read error. The CDR3 sequence is CASSLIGLAGPYSEQFF. In DNA form, the CDR3 reads TGTGCTAGCAGCTTGATAGGACTAGCTGGCCCCTACAGTGAGCAGTTCTTC. The J gene is TRBJ2-1, the V gene TRBV11-2; 8 bases match TRBD2. CDR3 size: 17 residues. Germline loops: CDR1 SGHAT, CDR2 FQNNGV. Full variable domain (missing parts from reference TRBV11-2 and TRBJ2-1): EAGVAQSPRYKIIEKRQSVAFWCNPISGHATLYWYQQILGQGPKLLIQFQNNGVVDDSQLPKDRFSAERLKGVDSTLKIQPAKLEDSAVYLCASSLIGLAGPYSEQFFGPGTRLTVL.

A remark on this clonotype: An end of the junction does not agree with germline; a read error may underlie this. This chain connects TRBV6-5 to TRBJ1-3; unclear D gene. The CDR3 loop spans 14 amino acids. Germline V gene data show CDR1 as MNHEY and CDR2 as SVGAGI. The CDR3 loop is CVSRTKVSGNTIYF. As DNA, the CDR3 is TGTGTCAGCAGGACCAAAGTCTCTGGAAACACCATATATTTT.

Comment on this clonotype: A read error is likely, as this CDR3 ends without the conserved phenylalanine or tryptophan. The V gene is TRBV30, the J gene TRBJ2-1; D unresolved. Germline CDR1 GTSNPN, CDR2 SVGIG (reference sequence). V lost 4 bases to trimming and J lost 2 bases, with 9 bases between them. This CDR3 has 13 residues. CDR3 sequence reads: CAWIKWAYNEQFL. CDR3 DNA: TGTGCCTGGATCAAGTGGGCCTACAATGAGCAGTTCTTG.

About this clonotype: An end of the junction differs from the germline gene, which may be a read error. This chain uses TRBV4-2 with TRBJ2-7; TRBD1 or TRBD2 may be the D gene (5 bases each). Germline V gene lookup returns CDR1 LGHNA and CDR2 YNFKEQ. The CDR3 is 15 amino acids. Here the CDR3 DNA reads TGTGCCGGCAGCCAAGAGGCTGGGGGCTCCTACGAGCAGTACTTC. Amino acid sequence: CAGSQEAGGSYEQYF.

This clonotype showed up just once. The chain is built from TRBV6-1 and TRBJ2-5; D might be TRBD1 (6 bases). This CDR3 is built from 13 residues. V was clipped by 7 bases and J by 4 bases, with 13 bases between them. The germline V gene encodes CDR1 MNHNS and CDR2 SASEGT. CDR3 sequence: CASNRDIGETQYF. The CDR3 DNA sequence: TGTGCCAGCAACAGGGACATAGGAGAGACCCAGTACTTC.

The chain combines TRBV5-4 with TRBJ2-3; 7 bases line up with TRBD2. Germline trimming cut 10 bases from V and 3 bases from J; bases unmatched to any gene: 11. The germline V gene encodes CDR1 SGHNT and CDR2 YYREEE (reference sequence). The CDR3 totals 14 residues. Here the CDR3 reads CALLGRGLTDTQYF. CDR3 nucleotides: TGTGCCTTACTTGGGCGGGGGTTAACAGATACGCAGTATTTT.

Concerning this clonotype itself: The CDR3 carries no conserved terminal phenylalanine or tryptophan, so it likely arises from a read error. The J gene is TRBJ1-4, the V gene TRBV5-1; a possible D gene is TRBD1 (5 bases). The CDR3 contains 15 residues. Trimming cost V 9 bases and J 2 bases, with 17 bases left between them. Germline V lookup: CDR1 SGHRS, CDR2 YFSETQ. The CDR3 bases are TGCGCCATCAGTCGCGACAGACCGACTAATGAAAAACTGTTTTAT. It codes for CAISRDRPTNEKLFY.

This clonotype was observed a few times. The chain is built from TRBV11-2 and TRBJ1-2, with 7 nucleotides matching TRBD1. V gave up 7 bases and J gave up 8 bases; unmatched junction bases: 10. This CDR3 has 13 residues. Germline lookup yields CDR1 SGHAT and CDR2 FQNNGV. The CDR3 loop reads CASTQGGGGGYTF. CDR3 sequence (DNA): TGTGCCAGCACTCAGGGGGGGGGTGGAGGCTACACCTTC. Variable domain in full (rest from reference TRBV11-2 and TRBJ1-2): EAGVAQSPRYKIIEKRQSVAFWCNPISGHATLYWYQQILGQGPKLLIQFQNNGVVDDSQLPKDRFSAERLKGVDSTLKIQPAKLEDSAVYLCASTQGGGGGYTFGSGTRLTVV.

V usage is TRBV29-1 and J usage is TRBJ2-1; D is ambiguous. The CDR3 extends over 15 amino acids. CDR1 and CDR2 from the germline V gene are SQVTM and ANQGSEA. Trimming removed 7 bases from V and 6 bases from J, with 22 bases in between. CDR3 nucleotides: TGCAGCGATAATCTTTCTAGGGTCAATACCAATGAGCAGTTCTTC. Translated: CSDNLSRVNTNEQFF.

Relative to its sample, this clonotype is medium-sized (0.01 to 0.1%). The V gene is TRBV30, the J gene TRBJ2-1; perhaps TRBD1 as D (6 bases). The CDR3 extends over 14 amino acids. Trimming shortened V by 2 bases and J by 9 bases, and 17 bases separated the two germline ends. Germline values: CDR1 GTSNPN, CDR2 SVGIG (reference sequence). This chain's CDR3 is CAWSKGDHLTEQFF. The CDR3 coding sequence is TGTGCCTGGAGTAAGGGGGACCACCTAACTGAGCAGTTCTTC.

This clonotype has more than one count but fewer than ten. The chain joins TRBV11-2 to TRBJ2-1, with D tentatively TRBD2 (6 bases). From germline, CDR1 is SGHAT and CDR2 FQNNGV. V lost 7 bases and J 6 bases, leaving 19 bases between the germline ends. The CDR3 is made up of 15 amino acids. The chain's CDR3 is CASNSLTGAFNEQFF. The CDR3 bases are TGTGCCAGCAACTCCCTAACGGGAGCTTTCAATGAGCAGTTCTTC.

The genes are TRBV29-1 and TRBJ2-5; 9 nucleotides align to TRBD1. The CDR3 covers 13 residues. Germline assignment: CDR1 SQVTM and CDR2 ANQGSEA. The trim removed 2 bases at V and 10 bases at J, leaving 8 bases unmatched. The CDR3 loop is CSVEHRGRVIQYF. The CDR3 nucleotides read TGCAGCGTTGAACACAGGGGGCGAGTGATCCAGTACTTC.